The sequence of this TCR beta chain was determined in a study of shared clonotypes between healthy human individuals. Findings of the study overall: Non-shared clonotypes had lower generation probabilities than clonotypes shared by all four sorted-subset donors.

Assay: immunoSEQ multiplex PCR; the TCRdb copy retains only in-frame clones and omits some. The sample has some 650,000 clones, 97% seen once. In its sample, this clone was seen once. Its antigen is unidentified. At the DNA level, this CDR3 is encoded by other sequences in the same sample as well. Germline-derived CDR1 and CDR2 are ENHRY and SYGVKD. V was clipped by 0 bases and J by 7 bases, with 7 bases between them. The CDR3 is 12 residues long. The source of this sequence is a woman aged 25 to 39 in good health. The sample comprised naive CD4+ T cells sorted from blood. Indicated subset: CD45RA+ positively selected. The rearrangement uses TRBV10-3 and TRBJ2-7; D remains unclear. The CDR3 loop is CAISESSREQYF. CDR3 nucleotides: TGTGCCATCAGTGAGTCCTCGCGTGAGCAGTACTTC.